This TCR beta chain stems from a study of blood T cell repertoires in COVID-19 (dated by TCRdb to 2020 to 2022). Concerning the study at large: Samples covering the acute and convalescent phases of COVID-19 were provided by collaborators in the United States, Italy and Spain. Subjects who had been exposed to COVID-19, were actively infected with it, or had recovered from it provided the deeply sampled blood TCRbeta repertoires that made up the dataset. The repertoires were released in a freely available public database intended as a resource for research on the immune response to SARS-CoV-2. A de-identified subject ID, COVID-19 status, age in years and sex were almost always included in the sample metadata. The prospective study material was composed of cDNA or gDNA derived from T cells, B-cell-depleted T cells, or PBMCs. Where HLA class I and class II types were available, the types were taken from metadata supplied by the sample provider, not from assay-based typing. Samples came from the ongoing ImmuneRACE study (first 160 participants) plus 1,254 subjects from 6 global collaborators.

Enrolling through a virtual design, the prospective study's participants ranged in age from roughly 18 to 100 years and lived across approximately 25 United States geographic areas. In the prospective study, participants were assigned to cohorts based on the clinical history participants reported in a screening survey and a study questionnaire. For ImmuneRACE Cohort 3, a participant was defined as recovered based on two consecutive negative NP/OP PCR tests, clearance by a healthcare professional, or resolution of symptoms. In the prospective study, whole blood, serum and a nasopharyngeal or oropharyngeal swab were collected from each participant by mobile phlebotomists. Prospective study participants could optionally give additional blood draws and questionnaires over an approximately two-month period. Before DNA extraction, blood samples from the prospective study were shipped at room temperature or frozen.

In regard to this clone: Its antigen is still unknown. No clone much larger than this one lies a single base away; base qualities are absent.

TCRbeta CDR3 regions were amplified from genomic DNA by means of the immunoSEQ Assay, a bias-controlled multiplex PCR. The original methods were these. Within the assay, amplification of reference gene primers was used to estimate how many nucleated cells each sample contained. To quantify the absolute abundance of each unique TCRbeta CDR3 rearrangement, sequence reads were collapsed and filtered. For each sample, productive Simpson clonality was calculated as the square root of Simpson's diversity index across productive rearrangements. Drawn from immuneACCESS, this table holds only the in-frame rearrangements with V and J called that TCRdb kept. Clones are partly lost; checked studies trace under half to an unresolved V gene and leave the rest unexplained. V and J calls and clone size are copied from that table; D and trimming were computed from the DNA. The sample table records around 390,000 clones; approximately 90% of these occur just once. The biggest ten clones account for 10% of the sample.

Broad study findings and their caveats: How much clinical and demographic metadata was included differed by source and by participant, and the metadata was provided uncurated.

According to the germline V gene, CDR1 reads SGHTA and CDR2 reads FQGNSA. Trimmed from V: 5 bases; trimmed from J: 0 bases; junction bases lacking a gene match: 9. The CDR3, cysteine through phenylalanine, is 17 amino acids long. Just the 51-base CDR3 DNA is kept, in frame starting at base 1. The TCR was taken from a woman aged 45-65 years who had recovered from COVID-19. The rearranged chain carries TRBV7-2 and TRBJ2-1, with TRBD2 identical over 8 junction bases. Sequencing was done on a sample of PBMCs or T cells enriched from blood (not recorded which). The CDR3 here reads CASSITSGRNSYNEQFF. The sequence in DNA is TGTGCCAGCAGCATAACTAGCGGTAGAAACTCCTACAATGAGCAGTTCTTC.